This paragraph covers one T cell receptor beta chain sequence. The data derive from a study of cytomegalovirus exposure and HLA in healthy donors. About the research overall: The Caucasian-associated ancestry cluster held over 80% of 300 to 500 genotyped donors.

PCR employed 60 Vbeta and 13 Jbeta primers. Sequenced by immunoSEQ multiplex PCR; TCRdb stores in-frame clones only, minus some. The data show roughly 190,000 clones, about 81% seen once. The CDR3 contains 15 residues. V lost 8 bases, J lost 6 bases, and 15 bases stayed unmatched. The V gene's germline CDR1 is MNHEY and CDR2 SMNVEV (reference sequence). The chain carries TRBV27 and TRBJ2-7; 8 nucleotides line up with TRBD1. Sequencing input: PBMCs. This receptor was taken from a man aged 25 to 40 in good health and CMV-seropositive. The CDR3 DNA follows: TGTGCCAGCGCCTCGATACAGGGGGTAAGGAGCGAGCAGTACTTC. Translated, it gives CASASIQGVRSEQYF.